These 15 T cell receptor beta chains were all obtained from the same sample, sequenced in a study of spatial heterogeneity in lung cancer. TCRdb re-analysed the 5' RACE reads in MiXCR, keeping a single row per CDR3 protein. This table holds 10,000 to 13,000 distinct CDR3 sequences, approximately 8.1% found once. Time point given: sample taken at primary tumor resection. Whole RNA was taken from tumor, nontumor lung or frozen PBMC; it was then sequenced unsorted. The starting material was PBMCs, obtained at surgery. The receptors were gathered from a male donor with early-stage non-small cell lung cancer.

This clonotype came up many times. The CDR3 protein is CASSQEGTSNGEQFF. DNA of the CDR3: TGCGCCAGCAGCCAAGAGGGGACTAGTAATGGTGAGCAGTTCTTC. J is TRBJ2-1 and V is TRBV4-3; 8 bases fit TRBD2. Trimming removed 0 bases from V and 9 bases from J; junction bases left unmatched: 7. CDR3 length equals 15 residues. The V gene's germline CDR1 is LGHNA and CDR2 YSLEER.

This clonotype was picked up many times. This chain links TRBV12-5 with TRBJ2-7; no clear D. CDR1 LGHNT and CDR2 FRNRAP come from the germline V gene. This CDR3 has 14 amino acids. The V and J ends lost 1 base and 5 bases respectively, with 12 bases between them. In nucleotides, the CDR3 is TGTGCTAGTGGTTTGGACCACGGAGTCCACGAGCAGTACTTC. Translation: CASGLDHGVHEQYF.

The chain joins TRBV5-5 to TRBJ2-7; 8 nucleotides line up with TRBD2. J gave up 2 bases and V 1 base, and 14 bases lay outside the gene matches. In germline, CDR1 is SGHKS, CDR2 YYEKEE (reference sequence). The CDR3 has 18 amino acids. In nucleotides, the CDR3 is TGTGCCAGCAGCTTGATTCTGTCGACTAGCGCATCAACCTACGAGCAGTACTTC. Protein sequence: CASSLILSTSASTYEQYF.

This clonotype was recorded at least ten times. The V and J genes are TRBV5-4 and TRBJ2-5; TRBD2 matches 11 bases. V was pared by 4 bases and J by 0 bases, with 5 bases of the junction left unmatched. The CDR3 consists of 16 residues. Germline-derived CDR1 and CDR2 are SGHNT and YYREEE (reference sequence). The CDR3 reads CASSAGLAGDQETQYF. CDR3 in DNA: TGTGCCAGCAGCGCCGGACTAGCGGGCGACCAAGAGACCCAGTACTTC.

This clonotype has a handful of counts. The V call is TRBV5-6, the J call TRBJ2-2; the D is unclear. CDR1 and CDR2 from the germline V gene are SGHDT and YYEEEE. V was shortened by 4 bases and J by 5 bases, with 15 bases between the two germline ends. This CDR3 comprises 15 residues. The CDR3, as DNA: TGTGCCAGCAGCCGCGACCCTAGTGAGACCGGGGAGCTGTTTTTT. It specifies CASSRDPSETGELFF. Supplemented by reference TRBV5-6 and TRBJ2-2, the full variable domain reads DAGVTQSPTHLIKTRGQQVTLRCSPKSGHDTVSWYQQALGQGPQFIFQYYEEEERQRGNFPDRFSGHQFPNYSSELNVNALLLGDSALYLCASSRDPSETGELFFGEGSRLTVL.

V and J are TRBV7-2 and TRBJ2-1; D may be TRBD2 (6 bases). The germline CDR1 and CDR2 sequences are SGHTA and FQGNSA. Trimming stripped 3 bases from V and 15 bases from J, with 15 bases between. The CDR3 is 12 residues long. This chain's CDR3 is CASSFGTPLWFF. CDR3 nucleotides: TGTGCCAGCAGCTTTGGGACTCCTCTGTGGTTCTTC.

This clonotype has ten or more counts. The V gene is TRBV7-8, the J gene TRBJ2-1; TRBD1 matches at 9 bases. Trimming removed 5 bases from V and 9 bases from J; junction bases left unmatched: 11. The CDR3 is 15 residues long. Germline lookup yields CDR1 SGHVS and CDR2 FQNEAQ. The CDR3 DNA reads as TGTGCCAGCAGCCCCCCAGGGACAGGGTCAGTTGAGCAGTTCTTC. This encodes CASSPPGTGSVEQFF.

By sample fraction, this clonotype is medium-sized. This chain connects TRBV7-9 to TRBJ2-5, with a possible D match to TRBD2 (5 bases). This CDR3 has 16 residues. Trimming shortened V by 1 base and J by 5 bases, and 17 bases separated the two germline ends. Germline CDR1 reads SEHNR; CDR2 reads FQNEAQ (reference sequence). This chain's CDR3 is CASSLDHARVYETQYF. The CDR3 DNA is TGTGCCAGCAGCTTAGATCATGCGAGGGTCTACGAGACCCAGTACTTC.

This clonotype has ten or more counts. The genes are TRBV7-9 and TRBJ2-6; possibly TRBD1 or TRBD2 for D (5 bases each). Germline CDR1 is SEHNR and CDR2 is FQNEAQ (reference sequence). CDR3 size: 17 residues. The V end was cut by 5 bases, the J end by 1 base, with 15 bases between. The CDR3 bases are TGTGCCAGCAGCCTGACCCCTTGGGGGTCTGGGGCCAACGTCCTGACTTTC. Translating it yields CASSLTPWGSGANVLTF.

This clonotype was detected many times. The gene calls are TRBV7-3 and TRBJ2-1; TRBD1 aligns across 8 bases. CDR3 length equals 17 residues. V lost 1 base, J lost 9 bases, and 14 bases stayed unmatched. Germline V lookup: CDR1 SGHTA, CDR2 FQGTGA. CDR3 protein: CASSLRDRTGRNGEQFF. In nucleotides, the CDR3 is TGTGCCAGCAGCTTAAGGGACAGGACAGGGAGGAACGGTGAGCAGTTCTTC.

Ten or more counts support this clonotype. J is TRBJ2-5 and V is TRBV20-1; weak D call: TRBD2 (5 bases). Trimming left V 4 bases short and J 5 bases short, with 17 bases between. This CDR3 region has 14 residues. Per germline, CDR1 DFQATT and CDR2 SNEGSKA (reference sequence). The DNA for the CDR3 is TGCAGTGCTAATTTGGACGGGAACGGGGAGACCCAGTACTTC. Its protein is CSANLDGNGETQYF.

This clonotype has ten or more counts. The CDR3 region is CASSPNGRADTEAFF. CDR3 DNA sequence: TGTGCCAGCAGCCCTAACGGCAGGGCGGACACTGAAGCTTTCTTT. The V gene is TRBV7-9, the J gene TRBJ1-1; D might be TRBD1 (5 bases). Germline V gene data show CDR1 as SEHNR and CDR2 as FQNEAQ (reference sequence). The CDR3 runs to 15 residues. The V gene lost 5 bases and the J gene lost 3 bases, with 16 bases spanning the gap.

The chain combines TRBV20-1 with TRBJ2-3; possibly TRBD2 for D (5 bases). CDR3 size: 14 residues. CDR1 DFQATT and CDR2 SNEGSKA come from the germline V gene (reference sequence). The ends were cut back, 5 bases at V and 1 base at J, with 13 bases in the middle. The chain's CDR3 is CSASKRAGTDTQYF. The DNA of the CDR3 is TGCAGTGCTTCGAAGAGGGCCGGCACAGATACGCAGTATTTT.

CDR3: CASSPPAGLEAFF. The DNA of the CDR3 is TGTGCCAGCAGCCCCCCGGCGGGGCTGGAAGCTTTCTTT. The chain recombines TRBV5-6 with TRBJ1-1; the D gene is possibly TRBD1 (5 bases). The CDR3 loop spans 13 amino acids. V dropped 4 bases and J dropped 8 bases, with 15 bases sitting between them. The germline V gene encodes CDR1 SGHDT and CDR2 YYEEEE.

The CDR3 DNA is TGTGCCAGCAGCTTAGCGAGGAATAGCGGGGGCCCCGCGCAGTATTTT. It is translated as CASSLARNSGGPAQYF. The chain uses TRBV11-1 and TRBJ2-3; 9 positions agree with TRBD2. V lost 0 bases to trimming and J lost 10 bases; unmatched junction nucleotides: 11. Germline CDR1 reads SGHAT; CDR2 reads FQDESV (reference sequence). The CDR3 runs to 16 residues. Using reference TRBV11-1 and TRBJ2-3 for the parts outside the CDR3, the full variable domain is EAEVAQSPRYKITEKSQAVAFWCDPISGHATLYWYRQILGQGPELLVQFQDESVVDDSQLPKDRFSAERLKGVDSTLKIQPAELGDSAMYLCASSLARNSGGPAQYFGPGTRLTVL.